One T cell receptor (beta chain) is described in this entry. The record originates from a study of T cells in localized non-small cell lung cancer. The CDR3 is made up of 15 amino acids. The germline V gene encodes CDR1 SGHTA and CDR2 FQGNSA. The junction had 7 bases not matched to a gene; V was cut back by 4 bases and J by 2 bases. Repertoires were generated with immunoSEQ multiplex PCR, while TCRdb's copy carries only in-frame clones and drops some. This sample carries about 22,000 clones, 75% to 90% of them seen once, and the ten largest clones take approximately 22%. The material was PBMCs, obtained before any cancer treatment. The V and J genes are TRBV7-2 and TRBJ2-7; TRBD1 aligns across 8 bases. The clonotype comes from a man aged 40 to 69 with stage II squamous cell lung carcinoma. In nucleotides, the CDR3 is TGTGCCAGCAGCTCCGCCCAGGGGGCGACCTACGAGCAGTACTTC. Its protein product is CASSSAQGATYEQYF.